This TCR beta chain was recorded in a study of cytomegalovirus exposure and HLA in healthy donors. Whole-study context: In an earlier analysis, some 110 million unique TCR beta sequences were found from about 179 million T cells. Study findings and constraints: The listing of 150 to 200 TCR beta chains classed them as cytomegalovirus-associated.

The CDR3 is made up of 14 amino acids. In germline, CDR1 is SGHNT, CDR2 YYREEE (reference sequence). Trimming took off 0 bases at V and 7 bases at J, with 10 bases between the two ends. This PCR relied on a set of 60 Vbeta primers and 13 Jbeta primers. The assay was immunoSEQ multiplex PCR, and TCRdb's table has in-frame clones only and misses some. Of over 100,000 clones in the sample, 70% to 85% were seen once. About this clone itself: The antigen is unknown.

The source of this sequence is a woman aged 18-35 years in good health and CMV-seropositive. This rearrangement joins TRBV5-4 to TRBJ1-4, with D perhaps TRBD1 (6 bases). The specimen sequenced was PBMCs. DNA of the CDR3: TGTGCCAGCAGCTTGGCAGGGGATGTTGAAAAACTGTTTTTT. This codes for CASSLAGDVEKLFF.